A single sample gave rise to the 4 T cell receptor beta chains below, sequenced in a study of shared clonotypes between healthy human individuals. CD45RO-negative cells were positively selected for CCR7, leaving out terminally differentiated effector memory CD45RA+ cells. Method: immunoSEQ multiplex PCR; TCRdb's copy keeps in-frame clones and lacks some. This sample carries some 2 million clones, approximately 94% of them seen once, and the ten largest clones take 1% to 1.3%. Sequenced: naive CD8+ T cells sorted from blood. The origin of the receptors is a man aged 18 to 29 in good health.

The chain employs TRBV27 and TRBJ1-5; D uncertain. Germline CDR1 reads MNHEY; CDR2 reads SMNVEV (reference sequence). Trimming left V 5 bases short and J 7 bases short, with 9 bases between. The CDR3 length is 12 residues. The CDR3, as DNA: TGTGCCAGCAGTATTGTGGGCCAGCCCCAGCATTTT. Translated, it gives CASSIVGQPQHF.

The sample holds a few counts of this clone. This sequence joins TRBV28 and TRBJ1-5; a weak D match, TRBD1 (6 bases). There are 12 residues in the CDR3. Germline V gene sequence: CDR1 MDHEN, CDR2 SYDVKM. Trimming pared 7 bases from V and 6 bases from J, leaving 10 bases between. The CDR3 DNA is TGTGCCAGCACGGGGGCGGGTCAGCCCCAGCATTTT. Its protein is CASTGAGQPQHF.

Here the CDR3 reads CAWSGPGTSGLSEQYF. Written as DNA, the CDR3 is TGTGCCTGGAGTGGGCCGGGGACTAGCGGCTTGTCCGAGCAGTACTTC. J is TRBJ2-7 and V is TRBV30; 11 bases agree with TRBD2. Germline V gene data show CDR1 as GTSNPN and CDR2 as SVGIG (reference sequence). Trimming cost V 1 base and J 6 bases; bases outside gene matches: 11. This CDR3 contains 16 residues. Full variable domain (missing parts from reference TRBV30 and TRBJ2-7): SQTIHQWPATLVQPVGSPLSLECTVEGTSNPNLYWYRQAAGRGLQLLFYSVGIGQISSEVPQNLSASRPQDRQFILSSKKLLLSDSGFYLCAWSGPGTSGLSEQYFGPGTRLTVT.

The V gene is TRBV7-6, the J gene TRBJ1-6, with D unresolved. Germline-derived CDR1 and CDR2 are SGHVS and FNYEAQ. The CDR3 totals 17 residues. V lost 0 bases and J 8 bases, leaving 17 bases between the germline ends. The CDR3 loop reads CASSLASRGVGYSPLHF. The CDR3 nucleotides read TGTGCCAGCAGCTTAGCGTCCCGGGGTGTGGGGTATTCACCCCTCCACTTT.